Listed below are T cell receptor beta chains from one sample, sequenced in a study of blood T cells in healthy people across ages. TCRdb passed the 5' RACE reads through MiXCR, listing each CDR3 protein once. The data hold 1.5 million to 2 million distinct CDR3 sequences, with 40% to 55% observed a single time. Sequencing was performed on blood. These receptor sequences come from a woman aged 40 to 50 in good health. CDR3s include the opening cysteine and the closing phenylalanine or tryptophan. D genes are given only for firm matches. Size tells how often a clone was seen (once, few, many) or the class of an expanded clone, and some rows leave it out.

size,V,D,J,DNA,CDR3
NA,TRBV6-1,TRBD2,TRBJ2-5,TGTGCCAGCAGTGAACCCGGACTAGCTCTGGAGACCCAGTACTTC,CASSEPGLALETQYF
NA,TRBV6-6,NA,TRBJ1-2,TGTGCCAGCGAAGCCTCTGGGGCCTATGGCTACACCTTC,CASEASGAYGYTF
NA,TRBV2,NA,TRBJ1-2,TGTGCCAGCAGTGGCAGGGTTTTGGCAGGCTACACCTTC,CASSGRVLAGYTF
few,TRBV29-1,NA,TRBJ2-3,TGCAGCGTTGACAGTAAGAGCACAGATACGCAGTATTTT,CSVDSKSTDTQYF
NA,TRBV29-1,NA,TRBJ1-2,TGCAGCGTGTCCGGGACTAACTATGGCTACACCTTC,CSVSGTNYGYTF
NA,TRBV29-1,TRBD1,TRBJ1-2,TGCAGCGTTGAAGATCGCCGTCAGGGGGCTGTTGTTGGCTACACCTTC,CSVEDRRQGAVVGYTF
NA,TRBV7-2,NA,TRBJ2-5,TGTGCCAGCAGCCCACGAAGAGAAGGGGAGACCCAGTACTTC,CASSPRREGETQYF
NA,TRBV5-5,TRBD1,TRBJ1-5,TGTGCCAGCAGACCAGGGGGAGTGAGCAATCAGCCCCAGCATTTT,CASRPGGVSNQPQHF
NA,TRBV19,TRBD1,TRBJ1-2,TGTGCCAGTAGACGACCGGGACAGGCCGACTATGGCTACACCTTC,CASRRPGQADYGYTF
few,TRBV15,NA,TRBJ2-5,TGTGCCACCGGCAGAGCCCTGGGGACCCAGTACTTC,CATGRALGTQYF
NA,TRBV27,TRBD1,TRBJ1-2,TGTGCCAGGTCGCCTCCGGGACAGATTTTCTATGGCTACACCTTC,CARSPPGQIFYGYTF
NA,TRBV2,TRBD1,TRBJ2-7,TGTGCCAGCGGCAGGACAGGGGGCATTCGTTACGAGCAGTACTTC,CASGRTGGIRYEQYF
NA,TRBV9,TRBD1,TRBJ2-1,TGTGCCAGCAGCGGGGGGGGACAGGGTTATCATGAGCAGTTCTTC,CASSGGGQGYHEQFF
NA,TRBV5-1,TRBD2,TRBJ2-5,TGCGCCAGCAGGCAGACTAGCGGGGGGGCACGTAAGGACAATGAGCAGTACTTC,CASRQTSGGARKDNEQYF
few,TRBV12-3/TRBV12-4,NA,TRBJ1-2,TGTGCCAGCAGCCCGGCGGGCGTTGGCTATGGCTACACCTTC,CASSPAGVGYGYTF
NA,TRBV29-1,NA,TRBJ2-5,TGCAGCGTTGAATCGGGTATCAGGCAAGAGACCCAGTACTTC,CSVESGIRQETQYF
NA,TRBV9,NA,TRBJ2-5,TGTGCCAGCAGCGTAGAAACCCGGGAGACCCAGTACTTC,CASSVETRETQYF
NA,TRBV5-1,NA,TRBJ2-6,TGCGCCAGCAGTAGTCGGGGCTCCCATTCTGGGGCCAACGTCCTGACTTTC,CASSSRGSHSGANVLTF
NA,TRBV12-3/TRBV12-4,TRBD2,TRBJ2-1,TGTGCCAGCAGCTTAGCGGGGGCGGCCAATGAGCAGTTCTTC,CASSLAGAANEQFF
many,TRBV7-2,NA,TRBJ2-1,TGTGCCAGCAGCCAGTTCTACAATGAGCAGTTCTTC,CASSQFYNEQFF
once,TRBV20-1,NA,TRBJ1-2,TGCAGTGCTAGTAGCGTGCCCCTTGGGTATGGCTACACCTTC,CSASSVPLGYGYTF
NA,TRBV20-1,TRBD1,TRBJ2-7,TGCAGTGCCCGGACAGGGGCGATAGTCGAGCAGTACTTC,CSARTGAIVEQYF
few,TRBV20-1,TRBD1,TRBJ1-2,TGCAGTGCTACTCGACAGGGGGTATCCTATGGCTACACCTTC,CSATRQGVSYGYTF
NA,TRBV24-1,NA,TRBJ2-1,TGTGCCACCAGTGACCCGCGACGGACGCAGTTCTTC,CATSDPRRTQFF
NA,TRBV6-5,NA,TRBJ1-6,TGTGCCAGCAGTTACTCGACGGGGGGGTATAATTCACCCCTCCACTTT,CASSYSTGGYNSPLHF
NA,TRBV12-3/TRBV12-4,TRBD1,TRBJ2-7,TGTGCCAGCAGTTTAGGCAGGGGGTCGTTAGAGCAGTACTTC,CASSLGRGSLEQYF
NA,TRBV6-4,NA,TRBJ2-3,TGTGCCAGCAGCCAGGACTATGGCGGAGCCACAGATACGCAGTATTTT,CASSQDYGGATDTQYF
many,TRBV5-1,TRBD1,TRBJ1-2,TGCGCCAGCAGCTACACAGGGGTCTATGGCTACACCTTC,CASSYTGVYGYTF
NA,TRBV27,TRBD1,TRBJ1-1,TGTGCCAGCAGTTTATCGGTGGGACAGATGAACACTGAAGCTTTCTTT,CASSLSVGQMNTEAFF
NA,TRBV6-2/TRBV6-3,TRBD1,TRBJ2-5,TGTGCCACCACCCGGGACAGGGGAGAGGCCCAGTACTTC,CATTRDRGEAQYF
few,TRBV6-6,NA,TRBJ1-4,TGTGCCAGCAGTGACCGCGGGGAGATTTATGAAAAACTGTTTTTT,CASSDRGEIYEKLFF
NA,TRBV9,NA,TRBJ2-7,TGTGCCAGCAGCGGCGGCTCTCAGGCCGAGCAGTACTTC,CASSGGSQAEQYF
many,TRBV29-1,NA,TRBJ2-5,TGCAGCGTTTCCCAGGATTTTAAAGAGACCCAGTACTTC,CSVSQDFKETQYF
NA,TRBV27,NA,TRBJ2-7,TGTGCCAGCAGCCCCCAGGGGTCAGGAGGGCAGTACTTC,CASSPQGSGGQYF
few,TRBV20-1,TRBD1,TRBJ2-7,TGCAGTGCCCCGAGCCCGGGACAGGGTGGATACGAGCAGTACTTC,CSAPSPGQGGYEQYF
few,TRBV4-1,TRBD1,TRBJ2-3,TGCGCCAGCAGCCAAGGGCAGGGGGCAGGTCACACAGATACGCAGTATTTT,CASSQGQGAGHTDTQYF
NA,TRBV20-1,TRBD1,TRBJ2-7,TGCAGTGCTAGTGAGGGGGCTGGCGAGCAGTACTTC,CSASEGAGEQYF
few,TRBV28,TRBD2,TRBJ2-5,TGTGCCAGCAGTACACCCCACCTAGCGGGGGGGCAAGAGACCCAGTACTTC,CASSTPHLAGGQETQYF
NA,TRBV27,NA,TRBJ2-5,TGTGCCAGCAGGTCGTGGTCAGAGACCCAGTACTTC,CASRSWSETQYF
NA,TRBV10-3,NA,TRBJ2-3,TGTGCCATGGGCGGGCCAGCGGGCCCCACGGATACGCAGTATTTT,CAMGGPAGPTDTQYF
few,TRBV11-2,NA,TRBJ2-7,TGTGCCAGCAGCTTAGAGAACACCTACGAGCAGTACTTC,CASSLENTYEQYF
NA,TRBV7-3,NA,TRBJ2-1,TGTGCCGGCAGCAATTCGAATGAGCAGTTCTTC,CAGSNSNEQFF
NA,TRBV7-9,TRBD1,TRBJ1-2,TGTGCCAGCAGCGTGACCGGACAGGGACAAGGCTACACCTTC,CASSVTGQGQGYTF
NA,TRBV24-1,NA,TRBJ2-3,TGTGCCACCAGTGACAACACCCCAGATACGCAGTATTTT,CATSDNTPDTQYF
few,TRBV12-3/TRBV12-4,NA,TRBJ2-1,TGTGCCAGCAGTCCGACTGGGGGGCGGAAGGAGAAGTTCTTC,CASSPTGGRKEKFF
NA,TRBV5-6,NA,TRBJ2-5,TGTGCCAGCAGCTTGTATGTGCGCGAAACTAGTGTAGATAAGCAGTACTTC,CASSLYVRETSVDKQYF
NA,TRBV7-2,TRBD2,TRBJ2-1,TGTGTCAGCAGCCGCCTAGCGGGGCCCAACAATGAGCAGTTCTTC,CVSSRLAGPNNEQFF
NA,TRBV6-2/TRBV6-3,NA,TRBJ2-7,TGTACCAGCAGTTGGGGTTCTGGGTACGTCGAGCAGTACTTC,CTSSWGSGYVEQYF
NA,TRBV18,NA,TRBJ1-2,TGTGCCAGCTCTCCCCGACAGGATGGCTACACCTTC,CASSPRQDGYTF
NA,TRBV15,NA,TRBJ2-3,TGTGCCACCAGCAGAGATAACGCGAATACGCAGTATTTT,CATSRDNANTQYF
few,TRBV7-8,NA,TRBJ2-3,TGTGCCAGCAGCTTATTTCTGGCAGATACGCAGTATTTT,CASSLFLADTQYF
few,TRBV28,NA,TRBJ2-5,TGTGCCAGCATGGCCAACCAAGAGACCCAGTACTTC,CASMANQETQYF
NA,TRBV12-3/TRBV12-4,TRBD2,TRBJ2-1,TGTGCCAGCAGACCTTTAGCGGGGGGGCGGCGGGAGCAGTTCTTC,CASRPLAGGRREQFF
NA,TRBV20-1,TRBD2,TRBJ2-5,TGCAGTGCTAGTTTTAGGGCTAGCGGGGGAGGAGAGACCCAGTACTTC,CSASFRASGGGETQYF
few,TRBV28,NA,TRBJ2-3,TGTGCCAGCAGCCCGATCCATACCCCAGGGGTTACGCAGTATTTT,CASSPIHTPGVTQYF